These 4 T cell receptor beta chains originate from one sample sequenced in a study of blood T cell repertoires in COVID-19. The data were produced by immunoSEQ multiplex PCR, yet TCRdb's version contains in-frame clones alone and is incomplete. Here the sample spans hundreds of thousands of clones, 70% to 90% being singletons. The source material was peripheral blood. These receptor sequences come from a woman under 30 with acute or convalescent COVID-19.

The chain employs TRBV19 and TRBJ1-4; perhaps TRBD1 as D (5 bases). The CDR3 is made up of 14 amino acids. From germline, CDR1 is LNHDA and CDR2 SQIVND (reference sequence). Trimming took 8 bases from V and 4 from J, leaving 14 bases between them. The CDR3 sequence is CASRSPGDNEKLFF. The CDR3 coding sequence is TGTGCCAGTCGGTCACCGGGGGATAATGAAAAACTGTTTTTT.

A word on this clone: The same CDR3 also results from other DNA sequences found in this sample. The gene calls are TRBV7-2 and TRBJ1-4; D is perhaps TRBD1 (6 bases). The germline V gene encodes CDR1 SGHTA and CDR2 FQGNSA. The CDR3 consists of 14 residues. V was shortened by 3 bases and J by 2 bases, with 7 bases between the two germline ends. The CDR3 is CASSLQGTNEKLFF. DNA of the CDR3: TGTGCCAGCAGCTTGCAGGGGACTAATGAAAAACTGTTTTTT.

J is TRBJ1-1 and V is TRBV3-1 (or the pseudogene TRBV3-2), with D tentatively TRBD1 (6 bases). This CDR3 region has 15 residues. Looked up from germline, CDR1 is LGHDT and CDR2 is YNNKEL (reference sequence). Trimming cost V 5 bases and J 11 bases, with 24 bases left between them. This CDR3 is CASSRPTDSRHLAFF. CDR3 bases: TGTGCCAGCAGCAGACCCACGGACAGCCGCCACTTGGCTTTCTTT.

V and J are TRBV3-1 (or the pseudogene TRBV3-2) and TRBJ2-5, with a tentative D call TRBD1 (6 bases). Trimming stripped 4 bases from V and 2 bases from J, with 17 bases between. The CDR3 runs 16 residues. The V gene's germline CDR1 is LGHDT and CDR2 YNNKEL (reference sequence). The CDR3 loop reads CASSPRTDFVQETQYF. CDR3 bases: TGTGCCAGCAGCCCTCGGACAGACTTTGTTCAAGAGACCCAGTACTTC.